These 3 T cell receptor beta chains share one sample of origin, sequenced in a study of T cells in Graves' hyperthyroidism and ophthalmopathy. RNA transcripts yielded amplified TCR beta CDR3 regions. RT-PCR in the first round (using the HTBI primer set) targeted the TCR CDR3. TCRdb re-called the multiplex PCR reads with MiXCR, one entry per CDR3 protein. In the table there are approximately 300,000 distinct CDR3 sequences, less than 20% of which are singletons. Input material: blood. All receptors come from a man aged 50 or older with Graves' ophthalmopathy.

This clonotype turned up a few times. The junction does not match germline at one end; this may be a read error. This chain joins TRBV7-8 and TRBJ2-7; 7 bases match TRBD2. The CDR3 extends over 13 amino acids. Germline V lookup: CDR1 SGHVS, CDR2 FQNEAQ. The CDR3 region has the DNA TGTGCCAGCAGAAATACCGGGACTAACGAGCGGTACTTC. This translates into CASRNTGTNERYF.

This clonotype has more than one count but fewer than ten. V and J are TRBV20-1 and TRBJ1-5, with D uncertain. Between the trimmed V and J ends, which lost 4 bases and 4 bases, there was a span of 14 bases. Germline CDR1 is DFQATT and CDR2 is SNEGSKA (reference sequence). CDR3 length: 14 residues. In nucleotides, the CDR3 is TGCAGTGCTAACTGGGCGGGTGGGAATCAGCCCCAGCATTTT. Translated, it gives CSANWAGGNQPQHF.

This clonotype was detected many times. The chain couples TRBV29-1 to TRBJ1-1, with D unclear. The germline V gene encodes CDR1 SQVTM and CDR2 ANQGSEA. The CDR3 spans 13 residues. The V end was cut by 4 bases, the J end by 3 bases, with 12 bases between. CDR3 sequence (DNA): TGCAGCGTTGCTTATGGGTGGGACACTGAAGCTTTCTTT. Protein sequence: CSVAYGWDTEAFF.